Listed below are T cell receptor beta chains from one sample, sequenced in a study of long-term antiretroviral therapy in people with HIV. Repertoires were generated with immunoSEQ multiplex PCR, while TCRdb's copy carries only in-frame clones and drops some. The sample yields about 6,600 clones, 74% seen once. Material: unsorted PBMCs, obtained 0.1 years before starting antiretroviral therapy. Every receptor here comes from a young man with HIV. Both conserved end residues are part of each CDR3. The D gene is left open where the match is weak.

>TRBJ2-1|NA|TRBV27
CASSPPGNEQFF
>TRBJ2-3|NA|TRBV7-9
CASSSTDTQYF
>TRBJ1-1|TRBD1|TRBV4-1
CASSQAPYAPGQANTEAFF
>TRBJ1-2|TRBD1|TRBV5-6
CASTAQGAYGYTF
>TRBJ2-1|NA|TRBV6-5
CASSYVGSYNEQFF
>TRBJ2-1|TRBD1|TRBV27
CASSLGQTSYNEQFF
>TRBJ1-6|NA|TRBV28
CASKGSLNNSPLHF
>TRBJ2-1|NA|TRBV27
CASSLGSVHEQFF
>TRBJ1-5|TRBD1|TRBV7-8
CASSLGGTGGGLRPQHF
>TRBJ2-5|NA|TRBV9
CASSVVPQETQYF
>TRBJ1-2|NA|TRBV2
CARQKQTGVDGYTF
>TRBJ2-5|TRBD2|TRBV5-1
CASSPDSPGLAVETQYF
>TRBJ1-4|NA|TRBV7-2
CASSLQLDIDHLEKLFF
>TRBJ1-5|NA|TRBV6-1
CASSEEHGFEPQHF
>TRBJ1-4|TRBD1|TRBV9
CASSVANRGPEEKLFF
>TRBJ2-3|NA|TRBV30
CAWCSGTDTQYF
>TRBJ2-1|TRBD1|TRBV6-1
CASSEAQGAGNEQFF
>TRBJ1-1|NA|TRBV28
CASSFPGVSTEAFF
>TRBJ1-6|TRBD1|TRBV5-1
CASSLFDRGQGSGNSPLHF
>TRBJ2-2|NA|TRBV19
CASSGSGELFF
>TRBJ2-2|NA|TRBV6-1
CASTTGGKNTGELFF
>TRBJ1-2|NA|TRBV19
CASISGQDYYGYTF
>TRBJ1-1|NA|TRBV7-8
CASSEGWRNTEAFF
>TRBJ2-3|NA|TRBV12-1
CASSFRLRGDTQYF
>TRBJ2-5|NA|TRBV13
CASSSPGHQETQYF
>TRBJ1-6|NA|TRBV2
CASRRQETYNSPLHF
>TRBJ2-3|NA|TRBV19
CASGPGMSGTDTQYF
>TRBJ1-4|NA|TRBV15
CATSREPGRRAEKLFF
>TRBJ2-3|NA|TRBV27
CASSLGRGLTDTQYF
>TRBJ2-4|TRBD1|TRBV28
CASSPQGGGDKNIQYF
>TRBJ2-2|NA|TRBV6-1
CASSEGSRVGWWELFF
>TRBJ1-5|NA|TRBV11-1
CASSLAYRDNQPQHF
>TRBJ2-3|NA|TRBV19
CASSILGGASDTQYF